What follows are 18 T cell receptor beta chains derived from one specimen sequenced in a study of T cell changes during pregnancy in multiple sclerosis (dated by TCRdb to the late 2010s). The method was the immunoSEQ multiplex PCR assay. TCRdb obtained this table from immuneACCESS and retained in-frame rearrangements with V and J assigned. These tables miss some clones; where compared with another copy, unresolved V genes account for less than half of the shortfall, and the remainder is unexplained. Here the sample has some 49,000 clones; approximately 95% occur a single time. Less than 6.5% of the sample comes from the top ten. This specimen consisted of CD8+ T cells from peripheral blood mononuclear cells, obtained in the first trimester of pregnancy. Receptor source: a female donor with multiple sclerosis, enrolled in a pregnancy study.

CDR3 sequence (DNA): TGTGCCAGCAGCGAAAGGCGGGGGGGGCTAGCGTATGGCTACACCTTC. This translates into CASSERRGGLAYGYTF. The chain is built from TRBV21-1 and TRBJ1-2. TRBV21-1 is listed as a pseudogene. CDR3 length: 16 residues.

The genes are TRBV27 and TRBJ1-3; tentatively, D is TRBD1 (6 bases). The CDR3 spans 15 residues. Germline assignment: CDR1 MNHEY and CDR2 SMNVEV (reference sequence). V lost 2 bases and J lost 4, with 12 bases in between. The CDR3 spells CASSLRGAGGNTIYF. Written as DNA, the CDR3 is TGTGCCAGCAGTTTACGGGGGGCTGGAGGAAACACCATATATTTT.

The chain joins TRBV25-1 to TRBJ2-7, with TRBD1 matching over 12 bases. V gave up 3 bases and J gave up 0 bases; unmatched junction bases: 0. This CDR3 contains 15 residues. CDR1 and CDR2 from the germline V gene are MGHDK and SYGVNS. CDR3 sequence: CASSEGQGASYEQYF. In nucleotides, the CDR3 is TGTGCCAGCAGTGAGGGACAGGGGGCCTCCTACGAGCAGTACTTC.

This chain joins TRBV13 and TRBJ1-5; D gene ambiguous. Between the trimmed V and J ends, which lost 3 bases and 7 bases, there was a span of 10 bases. Germline-derived CDR1 and CDR2 are PRHDT and FYEKMQ (reference sequence). CDR3 length: 13 residues. The CDR3 reads CASSLSPGQPQHF. DNA for the CDR3: TGTGCCAGCAGCTTGTCCCCGGGGCAGCCCCAGCATTTT.

The rearrangement joins TRBV9 to TRBJ1-3, with a possible D match to TRBD1 (5 bases). Trimming stripped 0 bases from V and 0 bases from J, with 7 bases between. Per germline, CDR1 SGDLS and CDR2 YYNGEE. There are 15 residues in the CDR3. The chain's CDR3 is CASSVGQSSGNTIYF. CDR3 nucleotide sequence: TGTGCCAGCAGCGTAGGACAGAGCTCTGGAAACACCATATATTTT.

Only one count was recorded for this clone. The rearrangement uses TRBV25-1 and TRBJ1-4; D not resolved. V dropped 5 bases and J dropped 3 bases, with 13 bases sitting between them. The CDR3 is 15 residues long. Germline CDR1 is MGHDK and CDR2 is SYGVNS. The chain's CDR3 is CASSPLSGSNEKLFF. The DNA for the CDR3 is TGTGCCAGCAGTCCCCTGAGCGGGTCTAATGAAAAACTGTTTTTT.

The chain employs TRBV28 and TRBJ1-1; D remains ambiguous. The CDR3 covers 15 residues. CDR1 and CDR2 from the germline V gene are MDHEN and SYDVKM. V was trimmed by 2 bases and J by 4 bases, leaving 14 bases between them. This CDR3 reads CASSLEGWLFTEAFF. The CDR3 nucleotides are TGTGCCAGCAGTTTAGAGGGTTGGCTATTCACTGAAGCTTTCTTT.

V usage is TRBV2 and J usage is TRBJ2-7; 11 nucleotides align to TRBD2. The CDR3 has 16 residues. Germline lookup yields CDR1 SNHLY and CDR2 FYNNEI. V trimming: 8 bases; J trimming: 7 bases; junction bases outside the gene matches: 16. In DNA, the CDR3 is TGTGCCAGCCCAAACCCAATAACTAGCGGGAGCTGGGAGCAGTACTTC. Amino acids: CASPNPITSGSWEQYF. Based on the CDR3 plus reference TRBV2 and TRBJ2-7, the full variable domain is EPEVTQTPSHQVTQMGQEVILRCVPISNHLYFYWYRQILGQKVEFLVSFYNNEISEKSEIFDDQFSVERPDGSNFTLKIRSTKLEDSAMYFCASPNPITSGSWEQYFGPGTRLTVT.

V gene TRBV14 combines with J gene TRBJ1-2, with D tentatively TRBD1 (5 bases). CDR1 SGHDN and CDR2 FVKESK come from the germline V gene. V gave up 1 base and J gave up 4 bases, with 19 bases separating them. There are 17 residues in the CDR3. The CDR3 spells CASSQVSVGAGVYGYTF. In DNA, the CDR3 is TGTGCCAGCAGCCAAGTTTCTGTAGGGGCCGGAGTCTATGGCTACACCTTC.

The chain couples TRBV9 to TRBJ2-7; D call uncertain. This CDR3 contains 14 residues. V dropped 0 bases and J dropped 2 bases, with 9 bases sitting between them. Germline CDR1 SGDLS, CDR2 YYNGEE. CDR3 residues: CASSVGASPYEQYF. Here the CDR3 DNA reads TGTGCCAGCAGCGTAGGGGCCTCCCCCTACGAGCAGTACTTC.

V gene TRBV5-6 combines with J gene TRBJ2-7; possibly TRBD1 for D (6 bases). The CDR3 runs to 12 residues. The germline V gene has CDR1 SGHDT and CDR2 YYEEEE. Trimming stripped 3 bases from V and 6 bases from J, with 10 bases between. CDR3 in amino acids: CASSWGHGEQYF. The CDR3 DNA is TGTGCCAGCAGCTGGGGACACGGCGAGCAGTACTTC.

J is TRBJ2-7 and V is TRBV9, with 14 nucleotides matching TRBD2. The CDR3 is 16 amino acids. Germline V CDR1 and CDR2: SGDLS, YYNGEE. V lost 2 bases to trimming and J lost 1 base; unmatched junction nucleotides: 2. DNA of the CDR3: TGTGCCAGCAGCGTCGGACTAGCGGGAGGTTCCTACGAGCAGTACTTC. This codes for CASSVGLAGGSYEQYF.

In its sample, this clone was seen a few times. The genes are TRBV9 and TRBJ2-1; 8 positions match TRBD1. The trim removed 4 bases at V and 5 bases at J, leaving 8 bases unmatched. Germline CDR1 is SGDLS and CDR2 is YYNGEE. The CDR3 runs 15 residues. DNA for the CDR3: TGTGCCAGCAGCCCCTGGACAGGGACCCACAATGAGCAGTTCTTC. Translating it yields CASSPWTGTHNEQFF.

The chain joins TRBV27 to TRBJ2-6, with 10 bases fitting TRBD1. CDR3 length: 19 amino acids. The germline gives CDR1 MNHEY, CDR2 SMNVEV (reference sequence). Unmatched junction bases numbered 14, after V lost 5 bases and J lost 4 bases. The CDR3: CASSMYPGQGSGGANVLTF. The CDR3 nucleotides are TGTGCCAGCAGTATGTACCCGGGACAGGGGTCGGGCGGGGCCAACGTCCTGACTTTC.

The DNA for the CDR3 is TGTGCCAGCGGACAGGGAAACACCGGGGAGCTGTTTTTT. This codes for CASGQGNTGELFF. The chain joins TRBV27 to TRBJ2-2; 8 bases align to TRBD1. V lost 8 bases and J lost 2; bases outside the gene matches: 1. This CDR3 is 13 amino acids long. CDR1 is MNHEY and CDR2 is SMNVEV in the germline V gene (reference sequence).

CDR3 sequence reads: CASSSIRTRGGDTQYF. DNA for the CDR3: TGTGCCAGCAGTTCGATCCGGACTAGGGGAGGGGATACGCAGTATTTT. The V call is TRBV6-6, the J call TRBJ2-3; 7 bases fit TRBD2. J gave up 6 bases and V 4 bases, and 13 bases lay outside the gene matches. CDR3 length: 16 amino acids. Germline-derived CDR1 and CDR2 are MNHNY and SVGAGI (reference sequence).

This clone was counted once. V gene TRBV29-1 combines with J gene TRBJ2-3, with TRBD2 matching over 7 bases. The V gene end was trimmed by 4 bases and the J gene end by 1 base; junction bases not matched to a gene: 5. This CDR3 has 14 amino acids. Germline V gives CDR1 SQVTM, CDR2 ANQGSEA. The CDR3 sequence is CSVGGGDGTDTQYF. The CDR3 nucleotides read TGCAGCGTTGGCGGGGGTGATGGCACAGATACGCAGTATTTT.

This chain joins TRBV13 and TRBJ1-3; possible D gene TRBD1, 6 bases. The V end was cut by 1 base, the J end by 0 bases, with 10 bases between. CDR1 is PRHDT, CDR2 FYEKMQ, per germline (reference sequence). The CDR3 has 16 amino acids. CDR3 nucleotide sequence: TGTGCCAGCAGCTTAGAGGGGGACCCCTCTGGAAACACCATATATTTT. This codes for CASSLEGDPSGNTIYF.